The next 3 T cell receptor beta chains were all read from a single sample in a study of shared clonotypes between healthy human individuals. The protocol was immunoSEQ multiplex PCR, while the TCRdb copy is restricted to in-frame clones and leaves out a portion. The data contain about 2.2 million clones, roughly 91% of them singletons. CD8 cells classed as naive were CD45RO-negative and positively selected for CCR7, excluding terminally differentiated effector memory CD45RA+ cells. Sequenced material: naive CD8+ T cells from PBMCs. These receptors were taken from a man aged 18-30 years in good health. Some clones in this sample may be carry-over from other donors' samples.

In regard to this clone: Additional DNA sequences in this sample encode the identical CDR3. This chain joins TRBV27 and TRBJ1-2, with a weak D call TRBD1 (6 bases). The V gene's germline CDR1 is MNHEY and CDR2 SMNVEV (reference sequence). V was shortened by 4 bases and J by 4 bases, with 10 bases between the two germline ends. The CDR3 contains 13 residues. The CDR3 is CASSWGGGYGYTF. The CDR3 region has the DNA TGTGCCAGCAGTTGGGGAGGGGGCTATGGCTACACCTTC.

This clone was detected a few times. This sequence joins TRBV4-1 and TRBJ1-2, with D hard to call. Germline V gene sequence: CDR1 MGHRA, CDR2 YSYEKL. Trimming left V 1 base short and J 3 bases short, with 9 bases between. CDR3 length equals 14 residues. The CDR3 loop is CASSQGVRDYGYTF. The CDR3 DNA follows: TGCGCCAGCAGCCAAGGAGTGAGGGACTATGGCTACACCTTC.

This chain connects TRBV13 to TRBJ1-1; D gene ambiguous. The CDR3 is 14 amino acids. CDR1 is PRHDT and CDR2 is FYEKMQ in the germline V gene (reference sequence). V gave up 4 bases and J gave up 2 bases, with 11 bases separating them. The CDR3 nucleotides read TGTGCCAGCAGCTCAGGTGGGGATAACACTGAAGCTTTCTTT. This gives the protein CASSSGGDNTEAFF.